Listed below are T cell receptor beta chains from one sample, sequenced in a study of control samples from healthy donors and cancer patients. Some clones are missing from TCRdb's copy, which holds only in-frame ones; the method was immunoSEQ multiplex PCR. The repertoire holds 130,000 or so clones, with 92% as singletons. The sequenced material came from blood. These receptor sequences come from a woman between 45 and 60 years old in good health. Each CDR3 is given with its conserved first and last residue. Each record gives: D gene, clone size, J gene, V gene, CDR3 DNA, CDR3 protein. A D gene is named only where the DNA matches it firmly. The listing skips clone size in some rows; elsewhere it reads once, few, many or a size class.

D: .
size: .
J: TRBJ1-3
V: TRBV21-1
DNA: TGTGCCAGCAGCAAAAGTTGGGGGTATCCCCGTCCCGGATTAGGGTACACCATATATTTT
CDR3: CASSKSWGYPRPGLGYTIYF

D: .
size: .
J: TRBJ2-7
V: TRBV5-1
DNA: TGCGCCAGCAGCTTATACACGAGCTCCTACGAGCAGTACTTC
CDR3: CASSLYTSSYEQYF

D: .
size: .
J: TRBJ2-7
V: TRBV11-2
DNA: TGTGCCAGCAGCTTAGCGGACAGAACGTACGAGCAGTACTTC
CDR3: CASSLADRTYEQYF

D: .
size: .
J: TRBJ2-7
V: TRBV2
DNA: TGTGCCAGCAGTGAAGACGTGTCCCGGGCCTACGAGCAGTACTTC
CDR3: CASSEDVSRAYEQYF

D: .
size: .
J: TRBJ1-1
V: TRBV5-1
DNA: TGCGCCAGCAGCTTGCGGGGGTTGGACACTGAAGCTTTCTTT
CDR3: CASSLRGLDTEAFF

D: TRBD1
size: .
J: TRBJ1-2
V: TRBV6-5
DNA: TGTGCCAGCAGTCCCTCGGGGACAGGGTTGTGGGGCTACACCTTC
CDR3: CASSPSGTGLWGYTF

D: .
size: .
J: TRBJ2-1
V: TRBV6-6
DNA: TGTGCCAGCAGTTTATCGCCGCCGCCGCAGTTCTTC
CDR3: CASSLSPPPQFF

D: TRBD1
size: .
J: TRBJ2-6
V: TRBV5-5
DNA: TGTGCCAGCAGCCCGCAGACAGGGGCCGGCTCTGGGGCCAACGTCCTGACTTTC
CDR3: CASSPQTGAGSGANVLTF

D: .
size: .
J: TRBJ2-5
V: TRBV29-1
DNA: TGCAGCGTCGGGGGCAGGCCCCAAGAGACCCAGTACTTC
CDR3: CSVGGRPQETQYF

D: .
size: .
J: TRBJ2-7
V: TRBV6-5
DNA: TGTGCCAGCAGTTACTCCAGACGAACAAGCGAGCAGTACTTC
CDR3: CASSYSRRTSEQYF

D: TRBD2
size: .
J: TRBJ2-7
V: TRBV5-6
DNA: TGTGCCAGCAGCCCATGGACCGGGACTAGATATGACGAGCAGTACTTC
CDR3: CASSPWTGTRYDEQYF

D: .
size: .
J: TRBJ1-3
V: TRBV6-5
DNA: TGTGCCAGCAGGATAGACAGTAGCTCTGGAAACACCATATATTTT
CDR3: CASRIDSSSGNTIYF

D: .
size: .
J: TRBJ2-7
V: TRBV11-2
DNA: TGTGCCAGCAGCTTACGGGGTAAATCCTCCTACGAGCAGTACTTC
CDR3: CASSLRGKSSYEQYF

D: .
size: .
J: TRBJ1-2
V: TRBV4-2
DNA: TGTGCCAGCAGCCAAGACGGACAGCTTGGTGACTATGGCTACACCTTC
CDR3: CASSQDGQLGDYGYTF

D: TRBD1
size: .
J: TRBJ1-6
V: TRBV2
DNA: TGTGCCAGCAGGAGGTCGACAGGGTTGAATTCACCCCTCCACTTT
CDR3: CASRRSTGLNSPLHF

D: TRBD2
size: once
J: TRBJ2-5
V: TRBV28
DNA: TGTGCCAGCTCTAAAAGACTAGCGGGACAAGAGACCCAGTACTTC
CDR3: CASSKRLAGQETQYF

D: TRBD1
size: .
J: TRBJ2-1
V: TRBV5-6
DNA: TGTGCCAGCACCCGGACAGGGCTGGGGGATGAGCAGTTCTTC
CDR3: CASTRTGLGDEQFF

D: TRBD1
size: .
J: TRBJ2-6
V: TRBV11-2
DNA: TGTGCCAGCAGCTTACTACGACAGGGCTTGACTGGGGCCAACGTCCTGACTTTC
CDR3: CASSLLRQGLTGANVLTF

D: .
size: .
J: TRBJ1-2
V: TRBV28
DNA: TGTGCCAGCAGTCCCACCAGCGGGGGCTACACCTTC
CDR3: CASSPTSGGYTF

D: .
size: .
J: TRBJ1-4
V: TRBV15
DNA: TGTGCCACCAGCAGAGATCCGGGGAAGGAAAAACTGTTTTTT
CDR3: CATSRDPGKEKLFF

D: TRBD2
size: .
J: TRBJ2-2
V: TRBV18
DNA: TGTGCCAGCACAGAAGCGGGAGCGAACACCGGGGAGCTGTTTTTT
CDR3: CASTEAGANTGELFF

D: .
size: .
J: TRBJ2-5
V: TRBV6-5
DNA: TGTGCCAGCAGTCCCTTAAGAGGAATCCAAGAGACCCAGTACTTC
CDR3: CASSPLRGIQETQYF

D: TRBD2
size: once
J: TRBJ2-2
V: TRBV5-1
DNA: TGCGCCAGCCGGGAGGTAGCTGGGACCGGGGAGCTGTTTTTT
CDR3: CASREVAGTGELFF

D: .
size: .
J: TRBJ1-2
V: TRBV28
DNA: TGTGCCAGCAGAACCGCTTTGGGCTACACCTTC
CDR3: CASRTALGYTF

D: .
size: .
J: TRBJ1-4
V: TRBV28
DNA: TGTGCCAGCAGGCTTCTGGGGGGTGTGGATGAAAAACTGTTTTTT
CDR3: CASRLLGGVDEKLFF

D: .
size: few
J: TRBJ1-1
V: TRBV14
DNA: TGTGCCAGCAGCCAAGACACGAACACTGAAGCTTTCTTT
CDR3: CASSQDTNTEAFF

D: TRBD1
size: .
J: TRBJ2-1
V: TRBV5-1
DNA: TGCGCCAGCAGCTTGGGACAGGGGGCGAATGAGCAGTTCTTC
CDR3: CASSLGQGANEQFF

D: TRBD1
size: .
J: TRBJ2-1
V: TRBV5-4
DNA: TGTGCCAGCAGCTTAAGTTGGACAGGGAGCTTGGAGCAGTTCTTC
CDR3: CASSLSWTGSLEQFF

D: TRBD2
size: .
J: TRBJ2-1
V: TRBV4-1
DNA: TGCGCCAGCAGCCAAGGGGCGGCGGGGGGGTCCTACAATGAGCAGTTCTTC
CDR3: CASSQGAAGGSYNEQFF

D: .
size: once
J: TRBJ2-2
V: TRBV7-9
DNA: TGTGCCCTACAAGAGGGTACCGGGGAGCTGTTTTTT
CDR3: CALQEGTGELFF

D: .
size: .
J: TRBJ2-7
V: TRBV10-3
DNA: TGTGCCATCAGTGAGAGGGGGGCACAGGGAAAGGAGCAGTACTTC
CDR3: CAISERGAQGKEQYF

D: .
size: .
J: TRBJ1-1
V: TRBV10-2
DNA: TGCGCCAGCAGTGAGTCGATCCAGAGTAGTGAAGCTTTCTTT
CDR3: CASSESIQSSEAFF

D: TRBD1
size: .
J: TRBJ2-5
V: TRBV19
DNA: TGTGCCAGTAGTGAACCGGGACAGGGCGAGACCCAGTACTTC
CDR3: CASSEPGQGETQYF

D: TRBD2
size: .
J: TRBJ2-2
V: TRBV28
DNA: TGTGCCAGCAGACGGGGGGGGGCGCGGACCGGGGAGCTGTTTTTT
CDR3: CASRRGGARTGELFF

D: .
size: .
J: TRBJ2-6
V: TRBV6-5
DNA: TGTGCCAGCAGAAGGATTGGGGCCAACGTCCTGACTTTC
CDR3: CASRRIGANVLTF

D: .
size: .
J: TRBJ1-5
V: TRBV11-2
DNA: TGTGCCAGCAGCTTAGATCGGAATCAGCCCCAGCATTTT
CDR3: CASSLDRNQPQHF

D: TRBD2
size: .
J: TRBJ2-5
V: TRBV2
DNA: TGTGCCAGCTGGCTAGCGGGGGACCAAGAGACCCAGTACTTC
CDR3: CASWLAGDQETQYF

D: TRBD1
size: .
J: TRBJ1-6
V: TRBV30
DNA: TGTGCCTGGGACAGGGAGGCGGATTCACCCCTCCACTTT
CDR3: CAWDREADSPLHF

D: .
size: few
J: TRBJ2-1
V: TRBV28
DNA: TGTGCCAGCATGGGGACCGCGACCTACAATGAGCAGTTCTTC
CDR3: CASMGTATYNEQFF

D: .
size: few
J: TRBJ2-7
V: TRBV2
DNA: TGTGCCAGCAGTGAAGCGCACTTAGTGGGGTCTGCGGAGGAGCAGTACTTC
CDR3: CASSEAHLVGSAEEQYF

D: .
size: .
J: TRBJ1-2
V: TRBV12-3/TRBV12-4
DNA: TGTGCCAGCAGTTTGGACAGCTATGGCTACACCTTC
CDR3: CASSLDSYGYTF

D: .
size: once
J: TRBJ1-2
V: TRBV5-6
DNA: TGTGCCAGCAGGTCTCCCTCGGCCTATGGCTACACCTTC
CDR3: CASRSPSAYGYTF

D: .
size: .
J: TRBJ1-4
V: TRBV7-6
DNA: TGTGCCAGCAGTTCCGGCGGCGGGTTGGGTGAAAAACTGTTTTTT
CDR3: CASSSGGGLGEKLFF

D: .
size: .
J: TRBJ1-5
V: TRBV10-1
DNA: TGCGCCAGCAATCGACGGCATAGCAATCAGCCCCAGCATTTT
CDR3: CASNRRHSNQPQHF

D: TRBD1
size: .
J: TRBJ1-2
V: TRBV3-1/TRBV3-2
DNA: TGTGCCAGCAGCCACGCGGGACAGGCGTCTAACTATGGCTACACCTTC
CDR3: CASSHAGQASNYGYTF

D: .
size: .
J: TRBJ1-4
V: TRBV5-1
DNA: TGCGCCAGCAGCCCGGGGGGTTCGGGGCCCCCAGGTGAAAAACTGTTTTTT
CDR3: CASSPGGSGPPGEKLFF

D: TRBD2
size: .
J: TRBJ2-5
V: TRBV24-1
DNA: TGTGCCACCAGTGATGCGGGACTAGCGGGAGAAGAGACCCAGTACTTC
CDR3: CATSDAGLAGEETQYF

D: .
size: .
J: TRBJ1-2
V: TRBV10-3
DNA: TGTGCCATCAGTGAGTCGTCGGCGGGTGGCTACACCTTC
CDR3: CAISESSAGGYTF

D: .
size: .
J: TRBJ1-2
V: TRBV3-1/TRBV3-2
DNA: TGTGCCAGCAGCCAAGATAGGGGGACGTATGGCTACACCTTC
CDR3: CASSQDRGTYGYTF

D: .
size: .
J: TRBJ2-5
V: TRBV2
DNA: TGTGCCAGCATATCCGACAGCCTGCCGACAGAGACCCAGTACTTC
CDR3: CASISDSLPTETQYF